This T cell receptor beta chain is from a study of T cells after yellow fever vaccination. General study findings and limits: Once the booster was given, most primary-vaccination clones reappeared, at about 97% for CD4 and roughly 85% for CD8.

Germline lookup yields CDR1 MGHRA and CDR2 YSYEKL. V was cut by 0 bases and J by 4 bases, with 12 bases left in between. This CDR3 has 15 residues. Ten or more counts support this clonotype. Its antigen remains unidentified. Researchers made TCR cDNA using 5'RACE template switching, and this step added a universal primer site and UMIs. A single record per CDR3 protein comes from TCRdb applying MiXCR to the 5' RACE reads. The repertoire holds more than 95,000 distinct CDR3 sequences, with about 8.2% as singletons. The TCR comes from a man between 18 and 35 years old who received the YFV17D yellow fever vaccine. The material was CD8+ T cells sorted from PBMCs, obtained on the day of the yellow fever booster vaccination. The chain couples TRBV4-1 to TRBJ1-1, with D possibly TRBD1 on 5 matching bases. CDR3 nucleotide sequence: TGCGCCAGCAGCCAAGAGGGGACCTTGGGCACTGAAGCTTTCTTT. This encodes CASSQEGTLGTEAFF.